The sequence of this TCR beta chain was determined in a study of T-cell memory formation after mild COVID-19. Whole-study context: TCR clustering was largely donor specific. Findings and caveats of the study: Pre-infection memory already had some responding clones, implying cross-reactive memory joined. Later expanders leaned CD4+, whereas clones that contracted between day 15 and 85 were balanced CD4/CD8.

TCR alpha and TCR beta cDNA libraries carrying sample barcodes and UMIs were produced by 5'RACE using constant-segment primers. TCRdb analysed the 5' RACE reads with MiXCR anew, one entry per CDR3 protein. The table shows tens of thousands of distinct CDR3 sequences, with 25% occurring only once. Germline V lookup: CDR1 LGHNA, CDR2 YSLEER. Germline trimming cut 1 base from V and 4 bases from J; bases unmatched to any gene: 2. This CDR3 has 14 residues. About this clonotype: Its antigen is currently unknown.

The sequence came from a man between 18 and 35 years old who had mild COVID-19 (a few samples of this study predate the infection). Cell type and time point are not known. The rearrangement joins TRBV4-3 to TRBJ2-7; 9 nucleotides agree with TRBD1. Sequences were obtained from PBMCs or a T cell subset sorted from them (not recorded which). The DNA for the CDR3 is TGCGCCAGCAGCCAAGGACAGGGGGAGTACGAGCAGTACTTC. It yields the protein CASSQGQGEYEQYF.